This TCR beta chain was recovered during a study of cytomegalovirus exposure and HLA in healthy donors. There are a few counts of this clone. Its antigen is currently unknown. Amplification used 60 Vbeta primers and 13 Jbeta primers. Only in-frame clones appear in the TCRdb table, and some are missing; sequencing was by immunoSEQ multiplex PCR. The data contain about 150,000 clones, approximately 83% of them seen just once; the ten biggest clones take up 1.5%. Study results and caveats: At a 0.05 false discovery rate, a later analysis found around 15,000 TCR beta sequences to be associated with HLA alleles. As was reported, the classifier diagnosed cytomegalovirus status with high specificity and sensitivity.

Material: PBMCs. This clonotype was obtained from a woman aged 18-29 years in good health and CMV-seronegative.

The DNA for the CDR3 is TGTGCCAGCAGCTTCAACCCAACACAGGGGGGCGAGACCCAGTACTTC. As protein: CASSFNPTQGGETQYF. V usage is TRBV5-5 and J usage is TRBJ2-5; 8 bases match TRBD1. After removal of 2 bases from V and 5 bases from J, the junction contained 11 bases not matched to a gene. CDR3 length: 16 amino acids. The germline V gene encodes CDR1 SGHKS and CDR2 YYEKEE (reference sequence). The whole variable domain, filled in from reference TRBV5-5 and TRBJ2-5, reads DAGVTQSPTHLIKTRGQQVTLRCSPISGHKSVSWYQQVLGQGPQFIFQYYEKEERGRGNFPDRFSARQFPNYSSELNVNALLLGDSALYLCASSFNPTQGGETQYFGPGTRLLVL.